This passage covers 14 T cell receptor beta chains from one sample sequenced in a study of early T cells in non-severe SARS-CoV-2 infection. TCRdb passed the 5' RACE reads through MiXCR, listing each CDR3 protein once. The sample lists around 110,000 distinct CDR3 sequences; over 8.5% were seen once. Specimen: whole blood. The receptors originated from an adult who was a healthcare worker with PCR-confirmed SARS-CoV-2 infection or an uninfected control (not recorded which).

This clonotype was detected many times. V and J are TRBV3-1 and TRBJ2-1; 8 bases map to TRBD2. J lost 11 bases, V lost 1 base, and 4 bases had no gene match. Germline CDR1 and CDR2: LGHDT and YNNKEL (reference sequence). The CDR3 sequence is 13 residues long. CDR3 nucleotide sequence: TGTGCCAGCAGCCAAGTCCGGGGGGGTAAGCAGTTCTTC. This codes for CASSQVRGGKQFF.

The chain couples TRBV28 to TRBJ2-5; D remains unclear. V gave up 2 bases and J gave up 6 bases, with 13 bases separating them. The CDR3 loop spans 14 amino acids. Germline V lookup: CDR1 MDHEN, CDR2 SYDVKM. Here the CDR3 reads CASSLPPPLKTQYF. In nucleotides, the CDR3 is TGTGCCAGCAGTTTACCCCCCCCTTTAAAGACCCAGTACTTC. Supplemented by reference TRBV28 and TRBJ2-5, the full variable domain reads DVKVTQSSRYLVKRTGEKVFLECVQDMDHENMFWYRQDPGLGLRLIYFSYDVKMKEKGDIPEGYSVSREKKERFSLILESASTNQTSMYLCASSLPPPLKTQYFGPGTRLLVL.

This clonotype has ten or more counts. This chain links TRBV27 with TRBJ1-6; D gene ambiguous. Trimming stripped 4 bases from V and 9 bases from J, with 16 bases between. Germline V CDR1 and CDR2: MNHEY, SMNVEV (reference sequence). The CDR3 has 15 amino acids. CDR3 in amino acids: CASSSDFRTGSPLHF. The DNA of the CDR3 is TGTGCCAGCAGTTCGGACTTTCGGACGGGTTCACCCCTCCACTTT.

The chain has TRBV20-1 and TRBJ1-6, with D unclear. The CDR3 is 14 residues long. V was trimmed by 4 bases and J by 7 bases, leaving 14 bases between them. Germline CDR1 is DFQATT and CDR2 is SNEGSKA (reference sequence). The CDR3 spells CSATPGRENSPLHF. The CDR3 nucleotides read TGCAGTGCTACTCCAGGACGGGAAAATTCACCCCTCCACTTT.

A few counts support this clonotype. The rearrangement uses TRBV2 and TRBJ1-2; D is unresolved. V was shortened by 10 bases and J by 8 bases, with 14 bases between the two germline ends. CDR3 size: 11 residues. From germline, CDR1 is SNHLY and CDR2 FYNNEI. Here the CDR3 reads CATQYGSGYTF. The CDR3 DNA reads as TGTGCCACCCAGTATGGGAGCGGCTACACCTTC.

This clonotype was counted ten times or more. This chain links TRBV5-1 with TRBJ2-1; D is possibly TRBD1 (5 bases). The CDR3 totals 14 residues. Germline-derived CDR1 and CDR2 are SGHRS and YFSETQ. V lost 3 bases and J 1 base, leaving 8 bases between the germline ends. CDR3 in amino acids: CASSWGISYNEQFF. CDR3 sequence (DNA): TGCGCCAGCAGCTGGGGCATTTCCTACAATGAGCAGTTCTTC. Combining the CDR3 with reference TRBV5-1 and TRBJ2-1 gives the whole variable domain KAGVTQTPRYLIKTRGQQVTLSCSPISGHRSVSWYQQTPGQGLQFLFEYFSETQRNKGNFPGRFSGRQFSNSRSEMNVSTLELGDSALYLCASSWGISYNEQFFGPGTRLTVL.

This clonotype was picked up many times. J is TRBJ1-4 and V is TRBV28, with 9 positions matching TRBD1. CDR3 length: 14 amino acids. Germline trimming cut 5 bases from V and 8 bases from J; bases unmatched to any gene: 6. Germline V gene lookup returns CDR1 MDHEN and CDR2 SYDVKM. DNA of the CDR3: TGTGCCAGCAGTCCACAGGGGGCGTTCGAAAAACTGTTTTTT. Amino acid sequence: CASSPQGAFEKLFF.

This clonotype was seen a few times. The chain couples TRBV10-3 to TRBJ2-3; 8 nucleotides align to TRBD2. Germline CDR1 is ENHRY and CDR2 is SYGVKD. The length of the CDR3 is 15 residues. V was clipped by 3 bases and J by 5 bases; unmatched bases: 7. The CDR3 loop reads CAISDTSGSQDTQYF. For the CDR3, the DNA is TGTGCCATCAGTGATACCAGCGGGAGTCAAGATACGCAGTATTTT.

This clonotype appeared many times. V usage is TRBV6-5 and J usage is TRBJ2-7; D remains unclear. With 6 bases removed from V and 2 bases from J, the gap between germline ends came to 14 bases. The CDR3 length is 14 residues. Germline CDR1 reads MNHEY; CDR2 reads SVGAGI. This CDR3 reads CASSSRRPPYEQYF. CDR3 DNA: TGTGCCAGCAGCTCACGACGGCCCCCCTACGAGCAGTACTTC.

There are a few counts of this clonotype. The chain couples TRBV7-8 to TRBJ2-2; tentative D call: TRBD1 (5 bases). V lost 2 bases, J lost 0 bases, and 16 bases lay in between. This CDR3 comprises 18 residues. From germline, CDR1 is SGHVS and CDR2 FQNEAQ. The CDR3 DNA follows: TGTGCCAGCAGCTTATTCCCCGACAGAGGACCGAACACCGGGGAGCTGTTTTTT. This encodes CASSLFPDRGPNTGELFF. Full variable domain (missing parts from reference TRBV7-8 and TRBJ2-2): GAGVSQSPRYKVAKRGQDVALRCDPISGHVSLFWYQQALGQGPEFLTYFQNEAQLDKSGLPSDRFFAERPEGSVSTLKIQRTQQEDSAVYLCASSLFPDRGPNTGELFFGEGSRLTVL.

The gene calls are TRBV7-2 and TRBJ2-7; D may be TRBD1 (5 bases). This CDR3 spans 13 amino acids. Germline CDR1 SGHTA, CDR2 FQGNSA. Trimming took off 2 bases at V and 6 bases at J, with 11 bases between the two ends. The CDR3 DNA sequence: TGTGCCAGCAGCTTAAGGGGCGGCCGCGAGCAGTACTTC. Protein sequence: CASSLRGGREQYF.

This clonotype was detected only a few times. This chain joins TRBV20-1 and TRBJ2-1, with D possibly matching TRBD2 (5 bases). Deletions cut 7 bases from V and 0 bases from J, with 25 bases between. Germline V gene sequence: CDR1 DFQATT, CDR2 SNEGSKA (reference sequence). The CDR3 has 18 residues. CDR3 sequence: CSVSPRTLASLSYNEQFF. The CDR3 nucleotides are TGCAGTGTTTCCCCGCGGACCTTAGCGTCTCTCTCCTACAATGAGCAGTTCTTC.

This chain uses TRBV20-1 with TRBJ1-2; perhaps TRBD1 as D (5 bases). The CDR3 totals 14 residues. With 0 bases removed from V and 7 bases from J, the gap between germline ends came to 15 bases. CDR1 DFQATT and CDR2 SNEGSKA come from the germline V gene (reference sequence). The CDR3 loop is CSARDGTGPTGYTF. The CDR3 region has the DNA TGCAGTGCTAGAGATGGGACGGGACCCACTGGCTACACCTTC.

This clonotype has a handful of counts. The chain joins TRBV28 to TRBJ1-5; no clear D. From germline, CDR1 is MDHEN and CDR2 SYDVKM. Trimming shortened V by 3 bases and J by 0 bases, and 6 bases separated the two germline ends. This CDR3 is 14 amino acids long. The CDR3 here is CASSFRYSNQPQHF. The CDR3 nucleotides read TGTGCCAGCAGTTTTAGGTATAGCAATCAGCCCCAGCATTTT.